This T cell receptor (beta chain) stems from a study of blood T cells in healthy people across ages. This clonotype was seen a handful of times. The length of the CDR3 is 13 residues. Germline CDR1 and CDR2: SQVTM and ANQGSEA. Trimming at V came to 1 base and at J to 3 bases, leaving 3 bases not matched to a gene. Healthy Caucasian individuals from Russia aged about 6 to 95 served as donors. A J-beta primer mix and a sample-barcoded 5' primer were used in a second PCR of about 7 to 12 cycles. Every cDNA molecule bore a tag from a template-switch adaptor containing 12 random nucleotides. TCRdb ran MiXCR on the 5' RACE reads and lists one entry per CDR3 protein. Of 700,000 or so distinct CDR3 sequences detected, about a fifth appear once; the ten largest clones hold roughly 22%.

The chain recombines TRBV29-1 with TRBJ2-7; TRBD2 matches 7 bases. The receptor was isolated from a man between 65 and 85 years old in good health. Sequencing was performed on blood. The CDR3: CSVEGAGIYEQYF. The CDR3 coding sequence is TGCAGCGTTGAAGGAGCGGGGATCTACGAGCAGTACTTC.